This TCR beta chain was obtained from a study of shared clonotypes between healthy human individuals. Study context: Sampling drew on donors who were a couple of women and a few men aged 18 to 49. Per-donor plates numbered three CD4 naive, three CD4 memory, two CD8 naive and one CD8 memory.

Note on this clone: The antigen remains unidentified.

The germline gives CDR1 SGHRS, CDR2 YFSETQ. The CDR3 contains 15 residues. The junction had 10 bases not matched to a gene; V was cut back by 7 bases and J by 2 bases. Study conclusions and caveats: Among non-shared clonotypes, generation probabilities were lower than among those shared by all four donors.

CD45RO-negative CD8 cells positively selected for CCR7 made up the naive population, which excluded terminally differentiated effector memory CD45RA+ cells. Some clones are missing from TCRdb's copy, which holds only in-frame ones; the method was immunoSEQ multiplex PCR. In the table there are roughly 850,000 clones, about 96% of which are singletons. This receptor was identified in a man aged 25-45 years in good health. J is TRBJ1-2 and V is TRBV5-1, with TRBD1 identical over 8 bases. The sequenced sample consisted of naive CD8+ T cells sorted from blood. The CDR3 DNA reads as TGCGCCAGCCTCGACCGGGACAGGAAAAACTATGGCTACACCTTC. Protein product: CASLDRDRKNYGYTF.